This T cell receptor (beta chain) stems from a study of vaccination effects on CD4 cells after COVID-19. In regard to this clone: Its antigen is as yet unknown.

Under the ViraFEST assay, PBMC were stimulated with viral peptide pools so that antigen-specific CD4+ T cells expanded. Sequencing was performed afterwards. A 10-day culture period preceded the isolation of CD4+ T cells. PCR confirmed that the person was infected with SARS-CoV-2 between March and December 2020. Stimulation with an HIV-1 Nef peptide pool defined the negative control culture. The data were produced by immunoSEQ multiplex PCR, yet TCRdb's version contains in-frame clones alone and is incomplete. Of around 75,000 clones in the sample, around 72% were seen once. There are 16 residues in the CDR3. V dropped 4 bases and J dropped 4; count of bases not matched to a gene: 8. Germline CDR1 and CDR2: SGHNT and YYREEE (reference sequence).

The material sequenced was CD4+ T cells from PBMCs cultured with HIV peptides, taken before COVID-19 vaccination. The subset: HIV-1 Nef peptide pool negative control/reference culture. This TCR was recovered from a human donor who had a prior SARS-CoV-2 infection. The V and J genes are TRBV5-4 and TRBJ1-1, with TRBD1 matching 12 bases. CDR3 nucleotide sequence: TGTGCCAGCAGCCGGACTGGGACAGGGGGCCGCACTGAAGCTTTCTTT. Protein product: CASSRTGTGGRTEAFF.